This is a list of T cell receptor beta chains from one sample in a study of blood T cell repertoires in COVID-19. Data came from immunoSEQ multiplex PCR; TCRdb stores just in-frame clones and leaves some out. The profile shows tens of thousands of clones, just under 80% of them singletons. The sample taken for sequencing was peripheral blood. The receptor set was obtained from a man older than 75 with active or convalescent COVID-19. Both conserved end residues are part of each CDR3. The D gene is left open where the match is weak. A row's size may be missing; if present it is once, few, many or a size class.

v_gene	j_gene	abundance	d_gene	CDR3aa	CDR3nt
TRBV19	TRBJ2-7	NA	NA	CASSTRSGTFYEQYF	TGTGCCAGTAGTACTCGATCCGGGACATTCTACGAGCAGTACTTC
TRBV27	TRBJ2-3	NA	TRBD2	CASSLGGPVDTQYF	TGTGCCAGCAGTTTGGGAGGGCCCGTAGATACGCAGTATTTT
TRBV15	TRBJ2-5	NA	TRBD1	CATSHRDRVWETQYF	TGTGCCACCAGCCACCGGGACAGGGTGTGGGAGACCCAGTACTTC
TRBV6-2/TRBV6-3	TRBJ2-7	once	NA	CASSGSGWLEYF	TGTGCCAGCAGTGGCTCCGGGTGGTTGGAGTACTTC
TRBV4-1	TRBJ2-1	NA	TRBD2	CASSQVSLAVDEQFF	TGCGCCAGCAGCCAAGTGAGCCTAGCGGTCGATGAGCAGTTCTTC
TRBV28	TRBJ2-1	NA	NA	CASSFEENNEQFF	TGTGCCAGCAGTTTCGAGGAAAACAATGAGCAGTTCTTC
TRBV7-3	TRBJ2-1	NA	NA	CASSFSTNNEQFF	TGTGCCAGCAGCTTCTCTACGAACAATGAGCAGTTCTTC
TRBV5-1	TRBJ1-2	NA	NA	CASSLESYGYTF	TGCGCCAGCAGCTTGGAGAGCTATGGCTACACCTTC
TRBV15	TRBJ1-5	NA	TRBD1	CATSRDRIPRTGDQPQHF	TGTGCCACCAGCAGAGATCGTATCCCCAGGACAGGGGATCAGCCCCAGCATTTT
TRBV7-8	TRBJ2-1	few	NA	CASSPTGTTLADEQFF	TGTGCCAGCAGCCCAACCGGGACAACTCTTGCCGATGAGCAGTTCTTC
TRBV5-6	TRBJ2-5	NA	TRBD2	CASRLTGGARTKETQYF	TGTGCCAGCAGACTAACGGGAGGGGCCCGGACCAAAGAGACCCAGTACTTC
TRBV5-8	TRBJ2-7	once	TRBD1	CASSTGTGSYEQYF	TGTGCCAGCAGCACCGGGACAGGGTCGTACGAGCAGTACTTC
TRBV7-2	TRBJ2-7	NA	TRBD1	CASSRQGYEQYF	TGTGCCAGCAGCCGACAGGGCTACGAGCAGTACTTC
TRBV27	TRBJ2-1	NA	TRBD2	CASSLVAGVGWDEQFF	TGTGCCAGCAGTCTAGTAGCGGGAGTGGGGTGGGATGAGCAGTTCTTC
TRBV27	TRBJ2-7	once	TRBD1	CASSHSTGGFYEQYF	TGTGCCAGCAGTCATTCGACAGGGGGTTTCTACGAGCAGTACTTC
TRBV14	TRBJ1-2	NA	NA	CASSQDGFWRGYTF	TGTGCCAGCAGCCAAGATGGGTTTTGGAGAGGCTACACCTTC
TRBV18	TRBJ1-1	NA	NA	CASSRAGGAEAFF	TGTGCCAGCTCACGCGCTGGAGGCGCTGAAGCTTTCTTT
TRBV13	TRBJ2-7	few	TRBD1	CASSPGQGDYEQYF	TGTGCCAGCAGCCCCGGGCAGGGGGACTACGAGCAGTACTTC
TRBV5-4	TRBJ2-3	NA	TRBD2	CASSFGQAGGYGTDTQYF	TGTGCCAGCAGCTTCGGGCAGGCGGGGGGGTACGGCACAGATACGCAGTATTTT
TRBV7-3	TRBJ2-1	NA	TRBD2	CASSGSGSADEQFF	TGTGCCAGCAGCGGAAGCGGGAGCGCCGATGAGCAGTTCTTC
TRBV18	TRBJ1-1	few	TRBD1	CASSPRDRGGDTEAFF	TGTGCCAGCTCACCGAGGGACAGGGGAGGGGACACTGAAGCTTTCTTT
TRBV7-2	TRBJ2-5	NA	TRBD2	CASSFLRTSGGQETQYF	TGTGCCAGCAGCTTCCTCCGGACTAGCGGGGGACAAGAGACCCAGTACTTC
TRBV7-3	TRBJ2-6	NA	TRBD1	CASSSKGADLTGANVLTF	TGTGCCAGCAGCTCCAAGGGGGCGGACTTGACTGGGGCCAACGTCCTGACTTTC
TRBV5-1	TRBJ1-2	NA	TRBD1	CASSLLTGGNGYTF	TGCGCCAGCAGCTTGTTGACAGGGGGTAATGGCTACACCTTC
TRBV10-2	TRBJ2-1	NA	TRBD2	CASSEWLAGEGDNEQFF	TGCGCCAGCAGTGAATGGCTAGCGGGAGAGGGGGACAATGAGCAGTTCTTC
TRBV11-3	TRBJ2-7	NA	NA	CASSLDRRRLYEQYF	TGTGCCAGCAGCTTAGACCGGAGACGGCTCTACGAGCAGTACTTC
TRBV5-4	TRBJ2-7	NA	TRBD2	CASSLVASGGYEQYF	TGTGCCAGCAGCTTGGTCGCTAGCGGGGGTTACGAGCAGTACTTC
TRBV7-2	TRBJ1-5	NA	NA	CASSFGQSNQPQHF	TGTGCCAGCAGCTTTGGGCAGAGCAATCAGCCCCAGCATTTT
TRBV13	TRBJ2-3	NA	NA	CASSLPGAFTEYF	TGTGCCAGCAGCTTACCAGGTGCATTCACGGAGTATTTT
TRBV4-3	TRBJ2-2	once	TRBD1	CASSQDVGTANTGELFF	TGCGCCAGCAGCCAAGATGTGGGGACAGCGAACACCGGGGAGCTGTTTTTT
TRBV6-1	TRBJ1-2	NA	TRBD1	CASSEPGQGVRYTF	TGTGCCAGCAGTGAGCCCGGACAGGGGGTTAGGTACACCTTC
TRBV5-8	TRBJ2-7	NA	NA	CASSLASGYTEQYF	TGTGCCAGCAGCTTGGCCTCGGGATACACCGAGCAGTACTTC
TRBV20-1	TRBJ1-2	NA	NA	CSASAGSNYGYTF	TGCAGTGCCAGTGCGGGAAGCAACTATGGCTACACCTTC
TRBV2	TRBJ1-1	NA	NA	CASSESRDNKAFF	TGTGCCAGCAGTGAAAGCCGGGACAACAAAGCTTTCTTT
TRBV18	TRBJ2-7	few	NA	CASSPPGFYEQYF	TGTGCCAGCTCACCACCCGGGTTCTACGAGCAGTACTTC
TRBV30	TRBJ1-5	once	NA	CAWSVLGGGNQPQHF	TGTGCCTGGAGTGTTCTAGGGGGAGGCAATCAGCCCCAGCATTTT
TRBV27	TRBJ2-2	NA	NA	CASTPLGSPGELFF	TGTGCCAGCACCCCTCTCGGTTCCCCCGGGGAGCTGTTTTTT
TRBV4-3	TRBJ1-2	NA	NA	CASSQDPGANYGYTF	TGCGCCAGCAGCCAAGACCCGGGAGCTAACTATGGCTACACCTTC
TRBV5-4	TRBJ1-2	NA	NA	CASSPGGQGNYGYTF	TGTGCCAGCAGCCCGGGGGGCCAGGGGAACTATGGCTACACCTTC
TRBV18	TRBJ2-7	NA	NA	CASSPIGQYEQYF	TGTGCCAGCTCCCCAATCGGACAGTACGAGCAGTACTTC
TRBV7-8	TRBJ2-5	once	NA	CASSLGRRETQYF	TGTGCCAGCAGCTTAGGCCGCAGGGAGACCCAGTACTTC
TRBV5-6	TRBJ1-3	NA	NA	CASSLYPHGGAGNTIYF	TGTGCCAGCAGCTTGTATCCGCACGGGGGGGCCGGAAACACCATATATTTT
TRBV30	TRBJ1-5	NA	NA	CAWSSPGGNQPQHF	TGTGCCTGGAGTTCCCCGGGAGGCAATCAGCCCCAGCATTTT
TRBV4-3	TRBJ2-7	NA	NA	CASSQDPTEGGGSYEQYF	TGCGCCAGCAGCCAAGACCCGACAGAAGGGGGGGGATCCTACGAGCAGTACTTC
TRBV6-5	TRBJ1-1	NA	NA	CASSYGPNTEAFF	TGTGCCAGCAGTTACGGCCCGAACACTGAAGCTTTCTTT
TRBV28	TRBJ2-5	NA	TRBD1	CASSSRRDRIVETQYF	TGTGCCAGCAGTTCCCGCCGGGACAGGATTGTCGAGACCCAGTACTTC
TRBV5-1	TRBJ2-1	NA	TRBD2	CASSLHPGTSGNEQFF	TGCGCCAGCAGCTTGCACCCCGGGACTAGCGGCAATGAGCAGTTCTTC
TRBV27	TRBJ2-5	NA	TRBD1	CASSLTRGLRETQYF	TGTGCCAGCAGTTTAACTAGGGGGCTGAGGGAGACCCAGTACTTC
TRBV18	TRBJ2-3	NA	TRBD2	CASSPRASGSRADTQYF	TGTGCCAGCTCACCACGCGCTAGCGGGAGCCGTGCGGATACGCAGTATTTT
TRBV5-4	TRBJ2-5	NA	TRBD2	CASSLRGGALETQYF	TGTGCCAGCAGCTTGCGCGGGGGGGCCTTGGAGACCCAGTACTTC
TRBV3-1/TRBV3-2	TRBJ1-2	NA	TRBD1	CASSHRQGSTSANYGYTF	TGTGCCAGCAGCCACCGACAGGGTTCAACCTCTGCTAACTATGGCTACACCTTC
TRBV5-1	TRBJ1-1	NA	NA	CASSWGGGAGTEAFF	TGCGCCAGCAGCTGGGGCGGGGGGGCCGGCACTGAAGCTTTCTTT
TRBV28	TRBJ1-3	NA	NA	CASSWGGLSRNTIYF	TGTGCCAGCAGTTGGGGGGGGCTGAGCCGAAACACCATATATTTT